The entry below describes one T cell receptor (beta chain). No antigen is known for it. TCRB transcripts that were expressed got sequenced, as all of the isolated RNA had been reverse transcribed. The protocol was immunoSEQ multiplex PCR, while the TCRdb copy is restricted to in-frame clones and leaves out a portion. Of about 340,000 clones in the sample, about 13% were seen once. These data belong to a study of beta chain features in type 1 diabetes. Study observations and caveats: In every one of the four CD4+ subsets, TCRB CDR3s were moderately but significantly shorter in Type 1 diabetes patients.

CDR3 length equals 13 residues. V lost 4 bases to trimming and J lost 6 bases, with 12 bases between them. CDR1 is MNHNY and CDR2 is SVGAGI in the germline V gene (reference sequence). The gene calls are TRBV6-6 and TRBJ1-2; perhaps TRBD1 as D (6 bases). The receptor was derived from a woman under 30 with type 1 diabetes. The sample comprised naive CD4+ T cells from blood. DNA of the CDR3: TGTGCCAGCAGTTCCACAGGGTCCCATGGCTACACCTTC. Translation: CASSSTGSHGYTF.